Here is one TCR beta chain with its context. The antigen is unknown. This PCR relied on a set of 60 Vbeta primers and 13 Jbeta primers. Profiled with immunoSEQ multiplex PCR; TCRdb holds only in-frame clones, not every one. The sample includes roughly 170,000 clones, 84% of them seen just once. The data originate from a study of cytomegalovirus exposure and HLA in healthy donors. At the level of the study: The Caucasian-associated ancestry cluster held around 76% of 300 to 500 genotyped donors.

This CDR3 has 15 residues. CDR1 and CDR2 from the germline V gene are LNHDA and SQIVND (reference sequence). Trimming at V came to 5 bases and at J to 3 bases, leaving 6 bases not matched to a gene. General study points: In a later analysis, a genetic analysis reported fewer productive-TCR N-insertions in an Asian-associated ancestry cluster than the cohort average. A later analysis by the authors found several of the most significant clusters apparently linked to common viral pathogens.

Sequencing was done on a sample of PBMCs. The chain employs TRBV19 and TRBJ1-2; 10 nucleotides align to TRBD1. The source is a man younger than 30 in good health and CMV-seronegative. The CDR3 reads CASSPPDRGYYGYTF. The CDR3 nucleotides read TGTGCCAGTAGTCCACCGGACAGGGGGTACTATGGCTACACCTTC.